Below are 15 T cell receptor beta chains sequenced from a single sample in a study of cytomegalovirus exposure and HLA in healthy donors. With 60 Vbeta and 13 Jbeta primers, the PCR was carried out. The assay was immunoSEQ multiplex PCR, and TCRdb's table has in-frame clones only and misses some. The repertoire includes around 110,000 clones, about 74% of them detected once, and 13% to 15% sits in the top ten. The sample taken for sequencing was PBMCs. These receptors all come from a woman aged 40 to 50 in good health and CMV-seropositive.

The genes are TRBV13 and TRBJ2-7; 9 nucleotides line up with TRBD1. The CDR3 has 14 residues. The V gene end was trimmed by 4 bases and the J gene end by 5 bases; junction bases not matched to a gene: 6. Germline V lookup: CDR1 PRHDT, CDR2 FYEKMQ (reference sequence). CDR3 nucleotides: TGTGCCAGCAGCTCATCAACAGGGGGCAACGAGCAGTACTTC. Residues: CASSSSTGGNEQYF.

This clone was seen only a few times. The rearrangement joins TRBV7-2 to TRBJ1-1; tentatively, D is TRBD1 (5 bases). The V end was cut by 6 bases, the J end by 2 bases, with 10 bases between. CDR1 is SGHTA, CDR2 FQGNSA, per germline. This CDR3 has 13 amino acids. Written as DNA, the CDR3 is TGTGCCAGCAGTAGACAGACAAACACTGAAGCTTTCTTT. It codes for CASSRQTNTEAFF.

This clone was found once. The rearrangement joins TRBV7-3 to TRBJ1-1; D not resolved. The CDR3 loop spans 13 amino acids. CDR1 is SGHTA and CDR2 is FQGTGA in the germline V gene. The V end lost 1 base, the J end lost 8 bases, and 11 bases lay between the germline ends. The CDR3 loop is CASSLNSGSEAFF. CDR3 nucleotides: TGTGCCAGCAGCTTAAATTCGGGATCAGAAGCTTTCTTT.

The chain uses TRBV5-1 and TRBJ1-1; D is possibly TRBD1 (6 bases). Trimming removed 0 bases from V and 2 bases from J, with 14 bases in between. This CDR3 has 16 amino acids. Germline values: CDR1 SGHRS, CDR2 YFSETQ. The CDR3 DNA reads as TGCGCCAGCAGCTTGGAAAGGAGGACAGTCAACACTGAAGCTTTCTTT. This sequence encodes CASSLERRTVNTEAFF.

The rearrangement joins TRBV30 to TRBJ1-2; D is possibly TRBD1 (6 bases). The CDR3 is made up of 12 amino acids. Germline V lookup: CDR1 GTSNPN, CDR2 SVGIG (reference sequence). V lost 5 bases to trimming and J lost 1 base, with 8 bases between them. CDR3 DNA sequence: TGTGCCTGGGCCAGGGGTAACTATGGCTACACCTTC. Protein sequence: CAWARGNYGYTF.

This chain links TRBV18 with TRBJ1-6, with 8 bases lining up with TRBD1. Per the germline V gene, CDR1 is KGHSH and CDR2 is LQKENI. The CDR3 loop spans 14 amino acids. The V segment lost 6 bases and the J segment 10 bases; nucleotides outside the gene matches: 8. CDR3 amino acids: CASSGQGGQSPLHF. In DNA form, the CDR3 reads TGTGCCAGCTCCGGACAGGGAGGCCAATCACCCCTCCACTTT.

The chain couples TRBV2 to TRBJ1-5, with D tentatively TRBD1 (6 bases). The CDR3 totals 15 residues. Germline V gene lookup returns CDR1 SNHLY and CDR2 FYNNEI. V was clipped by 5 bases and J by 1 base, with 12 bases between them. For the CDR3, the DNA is TGTGCCAGCAGTTCGGCAGGGGTAAGCAATCAGCCCCAGCATTTT. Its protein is CASSSAGVSNQPQHF.

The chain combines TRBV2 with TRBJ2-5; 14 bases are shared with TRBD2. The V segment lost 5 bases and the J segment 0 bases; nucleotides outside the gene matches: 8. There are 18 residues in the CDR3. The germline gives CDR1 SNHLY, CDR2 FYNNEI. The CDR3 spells CASSPRTSGGPYQETQYF. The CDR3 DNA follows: TGTGCCAGCAGTCCGCGGACTAGCGGGGGGCCCTACCAAGAGACCCAGTACTTC.

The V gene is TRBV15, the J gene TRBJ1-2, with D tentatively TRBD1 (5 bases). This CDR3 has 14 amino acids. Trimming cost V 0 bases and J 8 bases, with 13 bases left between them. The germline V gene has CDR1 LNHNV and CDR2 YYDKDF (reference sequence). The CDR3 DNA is TGTGCCACCAGCAGAGATATAGGGGCACAGGGCTACACCTTC. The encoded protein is CATSRDIGAQGYTF. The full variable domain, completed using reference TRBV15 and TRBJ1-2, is DAMVIQNPRYQVTQFGKPVTLSCSQTLNHNVMYWYQQKSSQAPKLLFHYYDKDFNNEADTPDNFQSRRPNTSFCFLDIRSPGLGDTAMYLCATSRDIGAQGYTFGSGTRLTVV.

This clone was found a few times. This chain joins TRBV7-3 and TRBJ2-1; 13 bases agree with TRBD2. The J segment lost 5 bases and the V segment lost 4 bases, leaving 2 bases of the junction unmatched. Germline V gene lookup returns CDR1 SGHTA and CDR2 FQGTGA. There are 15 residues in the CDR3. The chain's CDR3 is CASSSGTSGNNEQFF. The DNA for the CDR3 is TGTGCCAGCAGCTCCGGGACTAGCGGGAACAATGAGCAGTTCTTC.

CDR3 nucleotides: TGTGCCAGCACCAGTACTGGGGACACATATTCACCCCTCCACTTT. Residues: CASTSTGDTYSPLHF. The chain combines TRBV6-5 with TRBJ1-6, with D possibly matching TRBD1 (6 bases). Trimming stripped 7 bases from V and 8 bases from J, with 18 bases between. The CDR3 spans 15 residues. CDR1 is MNHEY, CDR2 SVGAGI, per germline.

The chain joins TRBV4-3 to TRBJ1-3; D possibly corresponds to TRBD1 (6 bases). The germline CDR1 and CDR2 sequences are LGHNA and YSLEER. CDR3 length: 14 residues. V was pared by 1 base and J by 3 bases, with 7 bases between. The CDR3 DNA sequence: TGCGCCAGCAGCCAAGGACAGGTTGGAAACACCATATATTTT. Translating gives CASSQGQVGNTIYF.

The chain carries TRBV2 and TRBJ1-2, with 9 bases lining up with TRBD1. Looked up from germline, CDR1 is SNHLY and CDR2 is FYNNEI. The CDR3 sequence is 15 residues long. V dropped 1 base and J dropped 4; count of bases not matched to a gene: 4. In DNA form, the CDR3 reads TGTGCCAGCAGTGAAGACAGGGGGCTGATCTATGGCTACACCTTC. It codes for CASSEDRGLIYGYTF.

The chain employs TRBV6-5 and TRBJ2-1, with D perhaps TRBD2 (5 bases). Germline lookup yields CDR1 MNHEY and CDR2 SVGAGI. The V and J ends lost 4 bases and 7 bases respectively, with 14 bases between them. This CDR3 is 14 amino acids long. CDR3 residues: CASSSLGWENEQFF. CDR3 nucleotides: TGTGCCAGCAGTTCCCTAGGTTGGGAGAATGAGCAGTTCTTC.

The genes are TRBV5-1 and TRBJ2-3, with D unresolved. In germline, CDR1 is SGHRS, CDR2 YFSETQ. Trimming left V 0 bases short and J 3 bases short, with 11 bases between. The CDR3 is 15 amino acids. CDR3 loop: CASSLGGRTTDTQYF. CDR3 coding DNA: TGCGCCAGCAGCTTGGGAGGCCGCACAACAGATACGCAGTATTTT. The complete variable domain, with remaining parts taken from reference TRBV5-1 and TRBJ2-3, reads KAGVTQTPRYLIKTRGQQVTLSCSPISGHRSVSWYQQTPGQGLQFLFEYFSETQRNKGNFPGRFSGRQFSNSRSEMNVSTLELGDSALYLCASSLGGRTTDTQYFGPGTRLTVL.